The T cell receptor beta chain described here comes from a study of T cell responses to AZD1222 COVID-19 vaccine. Study-wide results and caveats: Repertoire samples came only from after the peak T cell response. Donors were mostly white British, more females; clonal diversity possibly underestimated.

Sequenced by immunoSEQ multiplex PCR; TCRdb stores in-frame clones only, minus some. The sample carries some 96,000 clones, about 81% recorded once. Details on this clone: What it binds is not known.

Germline V lookup: CDR1 KGHSH, CDR2 LQKENI. The germline V and J ends were trimmed by 1 base and 7 bases, with 11 bases remaining between them. The CDR3 has 13 residues. The sequenced sample was peripheral blood, obtained 28 days after the second AZD1222 dose. J is TRBJ2-7 and V is TRBV18; weak D call: TRBD1 (6 bases). This sequence was found in an adult who received the AZD1222 COVID-19 vaccine. CDR3 sequence (DNA): TGTGCCAGCTCACCACGGCAGGGGAAAGAGCAGTACTTC. This encodes CASSPRQGKEQYF. Supplemented by reference TRBV18 and TRBJ2-7, the full variable domain reads NAGVMQNPRHLVRRRGQEARLRCSPMKGHSHVYWYRQLPEEGLKFMVYLQKENIIDESGMPKERFSAEFPKEGPSILRIQQVVRGDSAAYFCASSPRQGKEQYFGPGTRLTVT.